The 10 T cell receptor beta chains below come from one sample, sequenced in a study of human T cells and chemical hapten exposure. TCRdb reprocessed the RACE reads with MiXCR, giving one entry per CDR3 protein. The table lists some 93,000 distinct CDR3 sequences, about 8.6% of them singletons. Time point denoted: healthy volunteer bleed at 2 weeks. Sequencing started from total RNA isolated from unfractionated whole blood. The sequencing sample was made of whole blood. Receptor source: a female donor in good health. Some clones in this sample may be carry-over from other donors' samples.

There are many counts of this clonotype. This sequence joins TRBV2 and TRBJ1-2, with a weak D call TRBD1 (5 bases). Germline V gene data show CDR1 as SNHLY and CDR2 as FYNNEI. Deletions cut 7 bases from V and 4 bases from J, with 10 bases between. The CDR3 is made up of 12 amino acids. Here the CDR3 reads CASTGTVYGYTF. The CDR3 DNA is TGTGCCAGCACGGGGACGGTCTATGGCTACACCTTC.

This clonotype has at least ten counts. This chain uses TRBV20-1 with TRBJ2-1, with unresolved D. The CDR3 has 14 residues. The ends were cut back, 6 bases at V and 2 bases at J, with 14 bases in the middle. Germline loops: CDR1 DFQATT, CDR2 SNEGSKA (reference sequence). CDR3 sequence: CSALPQTPYNEQFF. DNA of the CDR3: TGCAGTGCACTCCCTCAGACACCCTACAATGAGCAGTTCTTC.

The V and J genes are TRBV12-3 or TRBV12-4 and TRBJ1-1; D is possibly TRBD1 (6 bases). The CDR3 loop spans 13 amino acids. V was cut by 7 bases and J by 7 bases, with 16 bases left in between. As DNA, the CDR3 is TGTGCCAGCACCCACGGGACAATTGGTGAAGCTTTCTTT. Translating it yields CASTHGTIGEAFF.

The genes are TRBV2 and TRBJ2-3; 10 bases agree with TRBD2. Per the germline V gene, CDR1 is SNHLY and CDR2 is FYNNEI. The CDR3 has 15 amino acids. V lost 3 bases and J lost 10; bases outside the gene matches: 10. The CDR3, as DNA: TGTGCCAGCAGTGACACTAGCGGGATTCCCTCGGCGCAGTATTTT. Encoded protein: CASSDTSGIPSAQYF.

V and J are TRBV28 and TRBJ2-6, with 7 bases fitting TRBD1. Trimming took 7 bases from V and 0 from J; bases not matched to a gene: 6. CDR1 and CDR2 from the germline V gene are MDHEN and SYDVKM. The CDR3 is made up of 16 amino acids. CDR3 protein: CASNGQARSGANVLTF. The CDR3 nucleotides read TGTGCCAGCAACGGACAGGCTCGCTCTGGGGCCAACGTCCTGACTTTC.

This clonotype came up many times. The gene calls are TRBV4-1 and TRBJ2-7; 9 nucleotides line up with TRBD1. The CDR3 has 17 residues. Germline V gene lookup returns CDR1 MGHRA and CDR2 YSYEKL. The junction had 13 bases not matched to a gene; V was cut back by 3 bases and J by 4 bases. In DNA, the CDR3 is TGCGCCAGCAGCCAGATCGAACAGGGGGCGATCGGGTACGAGCAGTACTTC. Its translation: CASSQIEQGAIGYEQYF.

This clonotype was detected only a few times. The chain is built from TRBV4-1 and TRBJ2-1; possibly TRBD1 for D (6 bases). The CDR3 extends over 15 amino acids. Trimming stripped 2 bases from V and 10 bases from J, with 18 bases between. Germline lookup yields CDR1 MGHRA and CDR2 YSYEKL. This CDR3 reads CASSQNRDNLREQFF. CDR3 nucleotide sequence: TGCGCCAGCAGCCAAAACCGGGACAACCTACGGGAGCAGTTCTTC.

This clonotype has a handful of counts. This chain connects TRBV12-3 or TRBV12-4 to TRBJ2-4, with 8 bases matching TRBD2. J was trimmed by 1 base and V by 6 bases; bases with no gene match: 5. The CDR3 is 15 residues long. This CDR3 reads CASSLRGAAKNIQYF. The DNA of the CDR3 is TGTGCCAGCAGCCTGCGGGGGGCTGCCAAAAACATTCAGTACTTC.

This rearrangement joins TRBV28 to TRBJ2-5; D is ambiguous. This CDR3 is 14 amino acids long. Trimming stripped 5 bases from V and 5 bases from J, with 15 bases between. Germline assignment: CDR1 MDHEN and CDR2 SYDVKM. Written as DNA, the CDR3 is TGTGCCAGCAGTCTACTAATTAGAGAGGAGACCCAGTACTTC. It specifies CASSLLIREETQYF.

The sample holds a few counts of this clonotype. The chain uses TRBV5-6 and TRBJ1-2, with D possibly being TRBD1 (5 bases). This CDR3 comprises 14 residues. CDR1 and CDR2 from the germline V gene are SGHDT and YYEEEE. The V and J ends lost 1 base and 8 bases respectively, with 15 bases between them. CDR3 DNA: TGTGCCAGCAGCTTGTTTCAGGGCGCGGGGGGCTACACCTTC. This gives the protein CASSLFQGAGGYTF. Drawing the rest from reference TRBV5-6 and TRBJ1-2, the complete variable domain is DAGVTQSPTHLIKTRGQQVTLRCSPKSGHDTVSWYQQALGQGPQFIFQYYEEEERQRGNFPDRFSGHQFPNYSSELNVNALLLGDSALYLCASSLFQGAGGYTFGSGTRLTVV.